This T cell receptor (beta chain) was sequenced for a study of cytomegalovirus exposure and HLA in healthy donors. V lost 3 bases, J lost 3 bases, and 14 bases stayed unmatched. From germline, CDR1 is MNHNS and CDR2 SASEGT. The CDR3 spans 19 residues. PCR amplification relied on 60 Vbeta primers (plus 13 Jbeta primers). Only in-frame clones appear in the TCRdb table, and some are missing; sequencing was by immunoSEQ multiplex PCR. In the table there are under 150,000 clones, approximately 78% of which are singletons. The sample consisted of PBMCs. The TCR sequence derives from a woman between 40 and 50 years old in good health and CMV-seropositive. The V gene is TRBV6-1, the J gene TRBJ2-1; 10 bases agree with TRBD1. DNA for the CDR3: TGTGCCAGCAGTGACGGGGGACAGGGGACGATAGTGGGCTACAATGAGCAGTTCTTC. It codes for CASSDGGQGTIVGYNEQFF.